This T cell receptor (beta chain) was identified in a study of brain T cells in children with intractable seizures. To note about this clone: The antigen is unknown.

The CDR3 is 13 residues long. Deletions cut 2 bases from V and 2 bases from J, with 5 bases between. CDR1 is SGHDT and CDR2 is YYEEEE in the germline V gene. The time point here: blood from clinic visit 5 months post-surgery; TSC patient then seizure free. Sequencing was limited to surgery cases with top T cell transcript signatures in brain tissue. Patients received at least one anti-epileptic drug before surgery. Using immunoSEQ multiplex PCR, the repertoire was profiled, and TCRdb retains in-frame clones only, with some absent. Of 340,000 or so clones in the sample, over 90% are singletons; the top ten hold roughly 6%. Regarding the study as a whole: Only CDR3 sequence similarity suggested viral specificity, without known HCMV serostatus. Clones missing pre-surgery may reflect undersampling of that blood sample.

The V and J genes are TRBV5-6 and TRBJ2-1; D gene unclear. This material consisted of peripheral blood, taken less than 6 months after surgery. The clonotype comes from a boy in the first two years of life with tuberous sclerosis and intractable seizures. CDR3 DNA: TGTGCCAGCAGCTTAGTTACCTACAATGAGCAGTTCTTC. Protein sequence: CASSLVTYNEQFF.